This record looks at one TCR beta chain sequence and its context. Its cognate antigen is unknown. The data stem from a study of graft-versus-host responses after intestinal transplantation. In the study overall: Multivisceral, liver-intestinal, or isolated intestinal transplants were given to recipients.

Data came from immunoSEQ multiplex PCR; TCRdb stores just in-frame clones and leaves some out. This sample has over 100,000 clones, with roughly 93% found just once. Study-wide results and caveats: Allograft graft-versus-host to host-versus-graft clonal ratios ran high in patients with graft-donor T cell macrochimerism. GvH clones appeared in recipient marrow, some first in ileum or blood.

The CDR3 is made up of 16 amino acids. Germline CDR1 MGHRA, CDR2 YSYEKL. V dropped 4 bases and J dropped 2 bases, with 18 bases sitting between them. The source of this sequence is a human donor who was the organ donor for an intestinal transplant. The chain uses TRBV4-1 and TRBJ2-7; D gene ambiguous. Sample: unstimulated CD8+ T cells sorted from spleen or lymph node cells, taken before transplant. CDR3 sequence: CASSPLTAERPYEQYF. The CDR3 DNA follows: TGCGCCAGCAGCCCTTTGACCGCGGAACGCCCCTACGAGCAGTACTTC.